This T cell receptor beta chain was identified during a study of T cell responses to AZD1222 COVID-19 vaccine. Libraries were prepared by immunoSEQ multiplex PCR; TCRdb keeps only in-frame clonotypes and omits some of them. The table has about 120,000 clones, roughly nine tenths seen once. Regarding the study as a whole: The donors showed a predominance of white British ancestry and of females, with possible underestimation of clonal diversity. Two AZD1222 administrations were followed by greater Spike-specific TCR breadth and depth.

This clone was picked up one time. What it recognizes is unknown. The germline V gene has CDR1 PRHDT and CDR2 FYEKMQ (reference sequence). Trimming shortened V by 1 base and J by 1 base, and 9 bases separated the two germline ends. The CDR3 has 15 amino acids. The rearrangement joins TRBV13 to TRBJ2-3; D unclear. This receptor was obtained from an adult in good health. Sample: peripheral blood, taken on day 0 of AZD1222 vaccination. The CDR3 bases are TGTGCCAGCAGCTTAGTGGGTTTGGGCACAGATACGCAGTATTTT. It yields the protein CASSLVGLGTDTQYF.